This T cell receptor beta chain was obtained from a study of CD8 T cells in ankylosing spondylitis. General study results and limits: Matched ankylosing spondylitis synovial fluid reportedly contained a significantly enriched population of disease-linked clones. Clones linked to the disease showed a CD8+ phenotype. They occurred at relatively low frequencies in peripheral blood. Earlier literature documents some of the motif variants in reactive arthritis synovial fluid and blood.

A remark on this clonotype: Its antigen is unidentified.

The CDR3 sequence is 15 residues long. V shed 7 bases, J shed 2 bases, and the junction held 7 bases outside the gene matches. Germline lookup yields CDR1 SNHLY and CDR2 FYNNEI. With molecular barcodes, quantitative 5'-RACE was used to make the TCR beta libraries. TCRdb re-derived calls from the 5' RACE reads in MiXCR, one entry per CDR3 protein. This sample has 230,000 or so distinct CDR3 sequences, with about 24% found just once. This clonotype was obtained from a male donor with ankylosing spondylitis or in good health (not recorded which). The chain has TRBV2 and TRBJ2-1, with 8 bases that match TRBD2. Sequencing was performed on blood, either unsorted or a sorted T cell fraction (not recorded which). The CDR3 DNA follows: TGTGCCAGCAATCTGCGAGCGGGGGCCTACAATGAGCAGTTCTTC. It is translated as CASNLRAGAYNEQFF.